This note documents a single T cell receptor (beta chain) sequence. Its specificity is not known. Clones were read by immunoSEQ multiplex PCR, and TCRdb kept only the in-frame ones, dropping some. The table lists approximately 11,000 clones, 75% to 85% of them singletons, with 2% to 2.5% in the top ten. This CDR3 region has 15 residues. V lost 3 bases, J lost 7 bases, and 16 bases lay in between. The germline CDR1 and CDR2 sequences are SNHLY and FYNNEI. The sample comes from a study of chemoradiotherapy in HPV16-positive cancers. Study-level points and caveats: In HPV16-positive patients, HPV-responsive T-cell expansion tracked better recurrence-free survival.

This receptor was identified in a human donor with HPV-associated anogenital cancer. The genes are TRBV2 and TRBJ1-5, with TRBD1 as a possible D gene (6 bases). Sampling took place from a patient who underwent chemoradiotherapy. Here the CDR3 DNA reads TGTGCCAGCAGTGATAGCAGGGGAATGGGGCAGCCCCAGCATTTT. It codes for CASSDSRGMGQPQHF.